One sample yielded the 12 T cell receptor beta chains listed below, sequenced in a study of sequential checkpoint blockade in melanoma (dated by TCRdb to about 2019). Receptor amplification or capture employed the immunoSEQ multiplex PCR assay. This immuneACCESS table, as held by TCRdb, lists in-frame sequences with V and J called but not all clones. Of the missing ones, under half trace to an unresolved V gene in checked studies; the others have no known cause. The sample table shows under 25,000 clones, and 70% to 80% are seen once. About 39% of the sample is in the top ten clones. In light of the paper, this sample's treatment or condition label describes: randomized to nivolumab then ipilimumab (arm A) or the reverse (arm B). The sample in question was CD8+ T cells sorted from blood (inferred from file names), obtained from a patient given nivolumab and ipilimumab in sequence. The origin of the receptors is a human donor with melanoma.

A few counts support this clone. The CDR3 bases are TGTGCCAGTAGTCCCGGGAGTAGGCTCTGGCAGTACTTC. Residues: CASSPGSRLWQYF. The rearrangement uses TRBV19 and TRBJ2-7; D might be TRBD2 (6 bases). Per germline, CDR1 LNHDA and CDR2 SQIVND (reference sequence). With 5 bases removed from V and 9 bases from J, the gap between germline ends came to 17 bases. The CDR3 loop spans 13 amino acids.

The chain combines TRBV28 with TRBJ1-6, with a possible D match to TRBD1 (6 bases). Germline loops: CDR1 MDHEN, CDR2 SYDVKM. This CDR3 is 16 amino acids long. Trimming removed 9 bases at V and 7 bases at J, with 22 bases between. CDR3 in DNA: TGTGCCAGTAGCAGTCGCTACAGGGAGTTCAATTCACCCCTCCACTTT. It specifies CASSSRYREFNSPLHF.

The V and J genes are TRBV27 and TRBJ1-1; D unresolved. Trimming cost V 4 bases and J 0 bases, with 9 bases left between them. CDR3 size: 14 residues. CDR1 and CDR2 from the germline V gene are MNHEY and SMNVEV (reference sequence). The CDR3 is CASSYTAMNTEAFF. The CDR3, as DNA: TGTGCCAGCAGTTATACAGCCATGAACACTGAAGCTTTCTTT.

The DNA for the CDR3 is TGTGCCAGCAGCTTGGGCAGGGGGAGCAATCAGCCCCAGCATTTT. It codes for CASSLGRGSNQPQHF. The rearrangement links TRBV5-5 to TRBJ1-5; TRBD1 matches at 7 bases. The V gene end was trimmed by 0 bases and the J gene end by 1 base; junction bases not matched to a gene: 1. Germline V CDR1 and CDR2: SGHKS, YYEKEE (reference sequence). The CDR3 is made up of 15 amino acids. Drawing the rest from reference TRBV5-5 and TRBJ1-5, the complete variable domain is DAGVTQSPTHLIKTRGQQVTLRCSPISGHKSVSWYQQVLGQGPQFIFQYYEKEERGRGNFPDRFSARQFPNYSSELNVNALLLGDSALYLCASSLGRGSNQPQHFGDGTRLSIL.

This rearrangement joins TRBV6-5 to TRBJ2-2; a weak D match, TRBD1 (6 bases). V was clipped by 4 bases and J by 3 bases, with 9 bases between them. The germline V gene encodes CDR1 MNHEY and CDR2 SVGAGI. The CDR3 length is 14 residues. CDR3 loop: CASSWGPHTGELFF. The DNA of the CDR3 is TGTGCCAGCAGTTGGGGGCCGCACACCGGGGAGCTGTTTTTT.

V and J are TRBV5-4 and TRBJ2-7, with 13 bases lining up with TRBD2. The germline V gene has CDR1 SGHNT and CDR2 YYREEE (reference sequence). CDR3 size: 18 residues. The J segment lost 0 bases and the V segment lost 4 bases, leaving 10 bases of the junction unmatched. DNA of the CDR3: TGTGCCAGCAGCGGTACCGGGACTAGCGGGACAAGCTCCTACGAGCAGTACTTC. Translating gives CASSGTGTSGTSSYEQYF.

V gene TRBV7-9 combines with J gene TRBJ2-7; the match to TRBD2 covers 8 bases. This CDR3 has 15 amino acids. The germline CDR1 and CDR2 sequences are SEHNR and FQNEAQ (reference sequence). V lost 5 bases and J lost 7; bases outside the gene matches: 13. The CDR3 spells CASSQRASGLREQYF. DNA of the CDR3: TGTGCCAGCAGCCAACGGGCTAGCGGGCTTAGAGAGCAGTACTTC.

V is TRBV2 and J is TRBJ1-2; the match to TRBD1 covers 7 bases. Germline CDR1 reads SNHLY; CDR2 reads FYNNEI. Trimming took 0 bases from V and 2 from J; bases not matched to a gene: 6. The CDR3 contains 16 residues. The CDR3 nucleotides are TGTGCCAGCAGTGAAGCGGATGGGACAGTCAACTATGGCTACACCTTC. It is translated as CASSEADGTVNYGYTF.

This chain connects TRBV28 to TRBJ1-1; perhaps TRBD1 as D (6 bases). The CDR3 consists of 13 residues. Germline V gene sequence: CDR1 MDHEN, CDR2 SYDVKM. V was shortened by 6 bases and J by 1 base, with 9 bases between the two germline ends. The CDR3 coding sequence is TGTGCCAGCAGCAGGGGCGAGAACACTGAAGCTTTCTTT. It is translated as CASSRGENTEAFF.

This sequence joins TRBV7-9 and TRBJ1-1; D gene unclear. Germline V gene data show CDR1 as SEHNR and CDR2 as FQNEAQ (reference sequence). The ends were cut back, 2 bases at V and 5 bases at J, with 6 bases in the middle. CDR3 length equals 12 residues. CDR3 protein: CASSLSLTEAFF. The CDR3, as DNA: TGTGCCAGCAGCTTATCCCTGACTGAAGCTTTCTTT.

The V and J genes are TRBV2 and TRBJ2-7; D may be TRBD2 (6 bases). V was cut by 0 bases and J by 1 base, with 10 bases left in between. The length of the CDR3 is 15 residues. Germline loops: CDR1 SNHLY, CDR2 FYNNEI. The CDR3 DNA sequence: TGTGCCAGCAGTGAAGCAACCGGGACTTCCTACGAGCAGTACTTC. The encoded protein is CASSEATGTSYEQYF. The full variable domain, its missing parts supplied by reference TRBV2 and TRBJ2-7, is EPEVTQTPSHQVTQMGQEVILRCVPISNHLYFYWYRQILGQKVEFLVSFYNNEISEKSEIFDDQFSVERPDGSNFTLKIRSTKLEDSAMYFCASSEATGTSYEQYFGPGTRLTVT.

This clone was found a few times. V and J are TRBV7-8 and TRBJ2-7; 12 nucleotides line up with TRBD2. The CDR3 runs to 15 residues. V shed 5 bases and J 5 bases; nucleotides not matched to a gene: 7. Germline V gene sequence: CDR1 SGHVS, CDR2 FQNEAQ. In DNA form, the CDR3 reads TGTGCCAGCAGCCCCGGACTAGCGGGGACCCACGAGCAGTACTTC. It yields the protein CASSPGLAGTHEQYF.